These 27 T cell receptor beta chains originate from one sample sequenced in a study of CD8 T cells in Susac syndrome. Random hexamers were used to reverse transcribe the RNA input (about 0.45 to 1 ug). TCRdb re-called the immunoSEQ multiplex PCR reads through MiXCR, storing one row per CDR3 protein. The table records around 23,000 distinct CDR3 sequences, around 93% of them present only once. The sequencing input was CD8+ T cells from PBMCs. The origin of the receptors is a human donor with Susac syndrome.

This chain joins TRBV7-9 and TRBJ1-1; TRBD1 aligns across 7 bases. Germline V gene lookup returns CDR1 SEHNR and CDR2 FQNEAQ (reference sequence). The CDR3 covers 14 residues. V lost 5 bases, J lost 7 bases, and 10 bases stayed unmatched. This CDR3 reads CASSPNRGPSEAFF. CDR3 nucleotide sequence: TGTGCCAGCAGCCCGAACAGGGGCCCCAGTGAAGCTTTCTTT.

This clonotype showed up just once. The genes are TRBV5-4 and TRBJ2-3, with D possibly being TRBD2 (6 bases). The germline V gene encodes CDR1 SGHNT and CDR2 YYREEE (reference sequence). With 4 bases removed from V and 4 bases from J, the gap between germline ends came to 16 bases. This CDR3 has 15 amino acids. CDR3 bases: TGTGCCAGCAGCCCTAGTCCGGGGGTGGCAGATACGCAGTATTTT. It encodes CASSPSPGVADTQYF.

V gene TRBV14 combines with J gene TRBJ1-2, with D maybe TRBD1 (5 bases). The CDR3 sequence is 16 residues long. The germline V and J ends were trimmed by 0 bases and 3 bases, with 14 bases remaining between them. The V gene's germline CDR1 is SGHDN and CDR2 FVKESK. The CDR3: CASSQDPPPGHYGYTF. DNA for the CDR3: TGTGCCAGCAGCCAAGATCCCCCCCCAGGGCACTATGGCTACACCTTC.

The chain couples TRBV4-3 to TRBJ1-5; 7 nucleotides align to TRBD1. Trimming at V came to 6 bases and at J to 7 bases, leaving 6 bases not matched to a gene. CDR3 length equals 13 residues. CDR1 and CDR2 from the germline V gene are LGHNA and YSLEER. The CDR3 DNA reads TGCGCCAGCAGTCCAGGGGGGAACCAGCCCCAGCATTTT. This sequence encodes CASSPGGNQPQHF.

Written as DNA, the CDR3 is TGTGCCAGCAGTCGGACTAGCGGGGTGACAGATACGCAGTATTTT. This sequence encodes CASSRTSGVTDTQYF. The chain recombines TRBV28 with TRBJ2-3; the match to TRBD2 covers 12 bases. The V segment lost 5 bases and the J segment 3 bases; nucleotides outside the gene matches: 3. The CDR3 is 15 residues long. Germline V CDR1 and CDR2: MDHEN, SYDVKM.

V is TRBV7-9 and J is TRBJ1-6; 8 bases fit TRBD1. CDR1 SEHNR and CDR2 FQNEAQ come from the germline V gene (reference sequence). Unmatched junction bases numbered 1, after V lost 4 bases and J lost 5 bases. CDR3 length equals 14 residues. CDR3 DNA: TGTGCCAGCAGCTGGGGACAGGATAATTCACCCCTCCACTTT. Residues: CASSWGQDNSPLHF.

The rearrangement uses TRBV7-9 and TRBJ1-1, with TRBD1 as a possible D gene (5 bases). Germline V gives CDR1 SEHNR, CDR2 FQNEAQ (reference sequence). Deletions cut 8 bases from V and 0 bases from J, with 10 bases between. There are 13 residues in the CDR3. DNA of the CDR3: TGTGCCAGCGCGACAGTTATGAACACTGAAGCTTTCTTT. Protein sequence: CASATVMNTEAFF.

This chain uses TRBV18 with TRBJ2-1; tentative D call: TRBD1 (7 bases). The CDR3 sequence is 16 residues long. Germline CDR1 KGHSH, CDR2 LQKENI. Trimming removed 3 bases from V and 3 bases from J, with 15 bases in between. The DNA for the CDR3 is TGTGCCAGCTCACCGGGGCGGGACAGACGCTACAATGAGCAGTTCTTC. Protein sequence: CASSPGRDRRYNEQFF.

This chain uses TRBV28 with TRBJ2-2; 7 nucleotides align to TRBD1. CDR1 and CDR2 (germline): MDHEN, SYDVKM. With V trimmed by 1 base and J by 6 bases, 5 bases remained unmatched. The CDR3 loop spans 15 amino acids. The CDR3 loop is CASSLSETGPGELFF. The CDR3 DNA sequence: TGTGCCAGCAGTTTATCCGAGACAGGGCCCGGGGAGCTGTTTTTT.

This rearrangement joins TRBV7-9 to TRBJ2-7; D is perhaps TRBD1 or TRBD2 (5 bases each). Trimming shortened V by 5 bases and J by 5 bases, and 10 bases separated the two germline ends. The germline CDR1 and CDR2 sequences are SEHNR and FQNEAQ (reference sequence). The CDR3 covers 12 residues. The CDR3 DNA is TGTGCCAGCAGCCGGATGGGGGACGAGCAGTACTTC. Its protein product is CASSRMGDEQYF.

The rearrangement uses TRBV28 and TRBJ2-3, with 8 bases aligning to TRBD2. This CDR3 is 14 amino acids long. Germline-derived CDR1 and CDR2 are MDHEN and SYDVKM. Trimming at V came to 3 bases and at J to 3 bases, leaving 2 bases not matched to a gene. CDR3 amino acids: CASSFLAGTDTQYF. CDR3 coding DNA: TGTGCCAGCAGTTTTTTAGCGGGGACAGATACGCAGTATTTT.

This chain links TRBV6-5 with TRBJ1-5; D ambiguous. Per the germline V gene, CDR1 is MNHEY and CDR2 is SVGAGI. V shed 0 bases and J shed 2 bases, with 8 bases lying between them. This CDR3 region has 15 residues. CDR3 loop: CASSYSGRRNQPQHF. CDR3 DNA: TGTGCCAGCAGTTACTCAGGCAGACGCAATCAGCCCCAGCATTTT.

The CDR3 nucleotides are TGTGCCAGCAGCTTAGGGCGGCCCGGGGATGAGCAGTTCTTC. Its protein is CASSLGRPGDEQFF. J is TRBJ2-1 and V is TRBV5-6; tentative D call: TRBD2 (5 bases). Germline V gene lookup returns CDR1 SGHDT and CDR2 YYEEEE. CDR3 length: 14 amino acids. V lost 2 bases and J lost 8, with 14 bases in between.

The CDR3 DNA is TGTGCCAGCAGCGTCGACCGTAACAGGGGAATGAACACCGGGGAGCTGTTTTTT. Its translation is CASSVDRNRGMNTGELFF. The chain is built from TRBV9 and TRBJ2-2; 7 bases are a match to TRBD1. Germline V gene data show CDR1 as SGDLS and CDR2 as YYNGEE. There are 18 residues in the CDR3. With 2 bases clipped from V and 1 base from J, the junction kept 11 bases outside the gene matches.

The chain carries TRBV7-2 and TRBJ2-2, with D perhaps TRBD2 (5 bases). Trimming left V 1 base short and J 2 bases short, with 20 bases between. Germline CDR1 reads SGHTA; CDR2 reads FQGNSA. The CDR3 consists of 19 residues. In DNA form, the CDR3 reads TGTGCCAGCAGCTTAGACATGGGCCTCGGGATGATCAACACCGGGGAGCTGTTTTTT. This codes for CASSLDMGLGMINTGELFF.

The V gene is TRBV19, the J gene TRBJ2-1, with D perhaps matching TRBD2 (5 bases). Trimming took off 3 bases at V and 5 bases at J, with 8 bases between the two ends. The CDR3 totals 13 residues. Germline V CDR1 and CDR2: LNHDA, SQIVND (reference sequence). Here the CDR3 DNA reads TGTGCCAGTAGTATTCGGGGTCACAATGAGCAGTTCTTC. Its protein is CASSIRGHNEQFF.

The CDR3 is CSAEGTDGGYTF. Here the CDR3 DNA reads TGCAGTGCCGAAGGGACAGATGGTGGCTACACCTTC. The chain recombines TRBV20-1 with TRBJ1-2, with 7 bases identical to TRBD1. The CDR3 is made up of 12 amino acids. Germline CDR1 reads DFQATT; CDR2 reads SNEGSKA (reference sequence). V was pared by 6 bases and J by 7 bases, with 8 bases of the junction left unmatched.

The rearrangement links TRBV5-4 to TRBJ2-2, with D tentatively TRBD1 (6 bases). CDR3 length equals 16 residues. Looked up from germline, CDR1 is SGHNT and CDR2 is YYREEE (reference sequence). Trimming left V 0 bases short and J 5 bases short, with 14 bases between. DNA of the CDR3: TGTGCCAGCAGCTTGGTAACCCAGGGGTGGACCGGGGAGCTGTTTTTT. Protein: CASSLVTQGWTGELFF.

This chain connects TRBV9 to TRBJ2-7; either TRBD1 or TRBD2 may supply D (6 bases each). CDR3 length equals 15 residues. CDR1 SGDLS and CDR2 YYNGEE come from the germline V gene. The germline V and J ends were trimmed by 0 bases and 5 bases, with 15 bases remaining between them. CDR3 nucleotide sequence: TGTGCCAGCAGCGTAGGTTTGGGGGGCCCCCACGAGCAGTACTTC. Translation: CASSVGLGGPHEQYF.

The chain carries TRBV6-4 and TRBJ2-7, with a tentative D call TRBD2 (6 bases). There are 14 residues in the CDR3. V was shortened by 2 bases and J by 5 bases, with 13 bases between the two germline ends. The germline gives CDR1 MRHNA, CDR2 SNTAGT. This CDR3 reads CASSDRGKIHEQYF. CDR3 nucleotides: TGTGCCAGCAGTGACCGGGGGAAAATCCACGAGCAGTACTTC.

The chain employs TRBV11-2 and TRBJ2-7; a possible D gene is TRBD1 (5 bases). The length of the CDR3 is 15 residues. The germline V gene has CDR1 SGHAT and CDR2 FQNNGV. The V end lost 1 base, the J end lost 1 base, and 11 bases lay between the germline ends. The DNA of the CDR3 is TGTGCCAGCAGCTTAGCTCAGGGTGTTTCCTACGAGCAGTACTTC. Translation gives CASSLAQGVSYEQYF.

This chain uses TRBV5-1 with TRBJ2-5; tentative D call: TRBD1 (5 bases). The germline V gene encodes CDR1 SGHRS and CDR2 YFSETQ. The CDR3 loop spans 15 amino acids. V dropped 4 bases and J dropped 4 bases, with 17 bases sitting between them. CDR3 nucleotides: TGCGCCAGCAGCCTGCCCTGGGGCGTCCGAGAGACCCAGTACTTC. Translating it yields CASSLPWGVRETQYF. Full variable domain (rest looked up from reference TRBV5-1 and TRBJ2-5): KAGVTQTPRYLIKTRGQQVTLSCSPISGHRSVSWYQQTPGQGLQFLFEYFSETQRNKGNFPGRFSGRQFSNSRSEMNVSTLELGDSALYLCASSLPWGVRETQYFGPGTRLLVL.

V gene TRBV27 combines with J gene TRBJ2-2; D unresolved. Per germline, CDR1 MNHEY and CDR2 SMNVEV (reference sequence). This CDR3 is 13 amino acids long. The V gene lost 7 bases and the J gene lost 3 bases, with 9 bases spanning the gap. CDR3 protein: CASKEYDTGELFF. The CDR3 DNA sequence: TGTGCCAGCAAAGAATACGACACCGGGGAGCTGTTTTTT.

CDR3: CASSLTGGPYTGELFF. The CDR3 region has the DNA TGTGCCAGCAGCTTAACGGGGGGGCCTTACACCGGGGAGCTGTTTTTT. This chain uses TRBV7-3 with TRBJ2-2; tentative D call: TRBD2 (7 bases). The ends were cut back, 0 bases at V and 3 bases at J, with 11 bases in the middle. This CDR3 has 16 residues. In germline, CDR1 is SGHTA, CDR2 FQGTGA.

The chain employs TRBV13 and TRBJ1-2; D is possibly TRBD1 (6 bases). The V gene's germline CDR1 is PRHDT and CDR2 FYEKMQ (reference sequence). With 5 bases removed from V and 4 bases from J, the gap between germline ends came to 20 bases. The CDR3 is 16 amino acids. The CDR3 spells CASSPEGHRPIYGYTF. CDR3 bases: TGTGCCAGCAGCCCGGAGGGACACCGACCCATCTATGGCTACACCTTC. Based on the CDR3 plus reference TRBV13 and TRBJ1-2, the full variable domain is AAGVIQSPRHLIKEKRETATLKCYPIPRHDTVYWYQQGPGQDPQFLISFYEKMQSDKGSIPDRFSAQQFSDYHSELNMSSLELGDSALYFCASSPEGHRPIYGYTFGSGTRLTVV.

The J gene is TRBJ2-2, the V gene TRBV7-8; 11 nucleotides match TRBD2. Germline CDR1 is SGHVS and CDR2 is FQNEAQ. There are 21 residues in the CDR3. V shed 1 base and J 0 bases; nucleotides not matched to a gene: 13. DNA of the CDR3: TGTGCCAGCAGCTTAGGGTTGTGGCTAGCGGGGGGAAATCCGAACACCGGGGAGCTGTTTTTT. Encoded protein: CASSLGLWLAGGNPNTGELFF.

The rearrangement links TRBV11-2 to TRBJ2-2; 13 bases match TRBD2. Trimming cost V 6 bases and J 1 base; bases outside gene matches: 5. Germline assignment: CDR1 SGHAT and CDR2 FQNNGV. The CDR3 has 17 residues. CDR3 sequence: CASRTGLAGLNTGELFF. CDR3 bases: TGTGCCAGCAGGACGGGACTAGCGGGACTGAACACCGGGGAGCTGTTTTTT. The whole variable domain, filled in from reference TRBV11-2 and TRBJ2-2, reads EAGVAQSPRYKIIEKRQSVAFWCNPISGHATLYWYQQILGQGPKLLIQFQNNGVVDDSQLPKDRFSAERLKGVDSTLKIQPAKLEDSAVYLCASRTGLAGLNTGELFFGEGSRLTVL.